The 17 T cell receptor beta chains given below trace back to one sample, sequenced in a study of cytomegalovirus exposure and HLA in healthy donors. The PCR employed 60 Vbeta primers together with 13 Jbeta primers. TCRdb's copy holds only in-frame clones and misses some; the assay was immunoSEQ multiplex PCR. The table includes under 250,000 clones, 75% to 85% detected once. Source material: PBMCs. Source of these receptors: a woman aged 55-75 years in good health and CMV-seropositive.

This rearrangement joins TRBV5-1 to TRBJ2-1, with TRBD1 as a possible D gene (6 bases). The CDR3 runs to 12 residues. Trimming took 3 bases from V and 8 from J, leaving 9 bases between them. Germline V CDR1 and CDR2: SGHRS, YFSETQ. The CDR3 DNA is TGCGCCAGCAGCTCACACAGGGATGAGCAGTTCTTC. Translated: CASSSHRDEQFF.

The CDR3 loop is CASSSYRTGLYGYTF. The CDR3 DNA sequence: TGTGCCAGCAGCTCTTATCGGACAGGGCTCTATGGCTACACCTTC. This chain uses TRBV7-2 with TRBJ1-2, with TRBD1 matching over 8 bases. Germline V gene sequence: CDR1 SGHTA, CDR2 FQGNSA. CDR3 length equals 15 residues. V shed 4 bases and J 4 bases; nucleotides not matched to a gene: 8. The full variable domain, in which reference TRBV7-2 and TRBJ1-2 provide the parts outside the CDR3, is GAGVSQSPSNKVTEKGKDVELRCDPISGHTALYWYRQSLGQGLEFLIYFQGNSAPDKSGLPSDRFSAERTGGSVSTLTIQRTQQEDSAVYLCASSSYRTGLYGYTFGSGTRLTVV.

The genes are TRBV19 and TRBJ2-1, with 9 bases aligning to TRBD2. J lost 4 bases, V lost 4 bases, and 8 bases had no gene match. Germline V lookup: CDR1 LNHDA, CDR2 SQIVND (reference sequence). CDR3 size: 16 residues. The CDR3 loop is CASSNGAGGKYNEQFF. In nucleotides, the CDR3 is TGTGCCAGTAGTAATGGGGCGGGAGGGAAATACAATGAGCAGTTCTTC.

The chain recombines TRBV7-2 with TRBJ2-3; TRBD2 matches at 7 bases. Germline-derived CDR1 and CDR2 are SGHTA and FQGNSA. With V trimmed by 1 base and J by 3 bases, 7 bases remained unmatched. The CDR3 spans 16 residues. The CDR3 DNA reads TGTGCCAGCAGCTTAGAGGGCCAGCGGGGTACAGATACGCAGTATTTT. Translated: CASSLEGQRGTDTQYF.

The V and J genes are TRBV19 and TRBJ2-1; D is unresolved. Looked up from germline, CDR1 is LNHDA and CDR2 is SQIVND (reference sequence). Between the trimmed V and J ends, which lost 6 bases and 4 bases, there was a span of 10 bases. The CDR3 contains 13 residues. CDR3 residues: CASSPLLYNEQFF. The CDR3 DNA follows: TGTGCCAGTAGCCCACTCTTGTACAATGAGCAGTTCTTC.

This rearrangement joins TRBV7-3 to TRBJ2-2; 8 bases align to TRBD2. In germline, CDR1 is SGHTA, CDR2 FQGTGA. Trimming removed 1 base from V and 6 bases from J; junction bases left unmatched: 1. CDR3 length: 14 residues. CDR3 in amino acids: CASSLRREAGELFF. In DNA form, the CDR3 reads TGTGCCAGCAGCTTAAGGCGGGAGGCCGGGGAGCTGTTTTTT.

The chain combines TRBV5-1 with TRBJ2-7, with 8 bases identical to TRBD2. V dropped 2 bases and J dropped 0; count of bases not matched to a gene: 4. CDR1 SGHRS and CDR2 YFSETQ come from the germline V gene. The length of the CDR3 is 15 residues. This chain's CDR3 is CASSLLADSSYEQYF. CDR3 in DNA: TGCGCCAGCAGCTTACTAGCGGATAGCTCCTACGAGCAGTACTTC.

This clone was picked up a small number of times. V usage is TRBV19 and J usage is TRBJ2-1, with D possibly matching TRBD1 (5 bases). The CDR3 totals 14 residues. The germline gives CDR1 LNHDA, CDR2 SQIVND (reference sequence). V shed 6 bases and J shed 5 bases, with 14 bases lying between them. CDR3 amino acids: CASSNPMGHNEQFF. The CDR3, as DNA: TGTGCCAGTAGCAACCCTATGGGGCACAATGAGCAGTTCTTC. Combining the CDR3 with reference TRBV19 and TRBJ2-1 gives the whole variable domain DGGITQSPKYLFRKEGQNVTLSCEQNLNHDAMYWYRQDPGQGLRLIYYSQIVNDFQKGDIAEGYSVSREKKESFPLTVTSAQKNPTAFYLCASSNPMGHNEQFFGPGTRLTVL.

In nucleotides, the CDR3 is TGTGCCAGCAGCGTAGGAGCAGGGGGTTACGATACGCAGTATTTT. Encoded protein: CASSVGAGGYDTQYF. This chain links TRBV9 with TRBJ2-3, with 7 bases identical to TRBD1. Germline V gene sequence: CDR1 SGDLS, CDR2 YYNGEE. With 0 bases clipped from V and 6 bases from J, the junction kept 7 bases outside the gene matches. This CDR3 has 15 amino acids.

The rearrangement links TRBV5-4 to TRBJ1-2; D not certain. The ends were cut back, 0 bases at V and 7 bases at J, with 13 bases in the middle. The CDR3 has 14 residues. Germline V gene data show CDR1 as SGHNT and CDR2 as YYREEE (reference sequence). CDR3 amino acids: CASSLDSFIPGYTF. The CDR3 coding sequence is TGTGCCAGCAGCTTGGACAGTTTTATCCCTGGCTACACCTTC.

The V and J genes are TRBV9 and TRBJ2-3; D perhaps matches TRBD2 (6 bases). Trimming took 3 bases from V and 4 from J, leaving 15 bases between them. The germline V gene encodes CDR1 SGDLS and CDR2 YYNGEE. The CDR3 is 15 amino acids. In DNA form, the CDR3 reads TGTGCCAGCAGCGGTCCGGGGAGGCGGGCAGATACGCAGTATTTT. It translates to CASSGPGRRADTQYF.

V is TRBV18 and J is TRBJ1-3; D is uncertain. Trimming took 3 bases from V and 2 from J, leaving 8 bases between them. Germline CDR1 KGHSH, CDR2 LQKENI. The CDR3 extends over 14 amino acids. The CDR3 is CASSPEQTGNTIYF. The CDR3 coding sequence is TGTGCCAGCTCACCGGAGCAGACTGGAAACACCATATATTTT.

The chain combines TRBV5-4 with TRBJ1-1; D not resolved. The CDR3 sequence is 14 residues long. V shed 1 base and J shed 2 bases, with 9 bases lying between them. Germline CDR1 and CDR2: SGHNT and YYREEE (reference sequence). This CDR3 reads CASSLTGSNTEAFF. The CDR3 DNA follows: TGTGCCAGCAGCTTGACCGGGTCCAACACTGAAGCTTTCTTT.

The chain recombines TRBV28 with TRBJ2-1, with 7 bases aligning to TRBD2. This CDR3 has 15 residues. The V and J ends lost 6 bases and 8 bases, in that order; junction bases with no gene match: 13. Germline V lookup: CDR1 MDHEN, CDR2 SYDVKM. The CDR3 here is CASRSLGGRIDEQFF. CDR3 bases: TGTGCCAGCAGGTCACTGGGCGGGAGAATCGATGAGCAGTTCTTC.

The J gene is TRBJ2-7, the V gene TRBV6-1, with D hard to call. V was clipped by 1 base and J by 0 bases, with 16 bases between them. This CDR3 has 17 amino acids. Germline CDR1 reads MNHNS; CDR2 reads SASEGT. This CDR3 reads CASSEVLAISSSYEQYF. The CDR3 nucleotides read TGTGCCAGCAGTGAAGTTTTAGCTATTTCCTCCTCCTACGAGCAGTACTTC.

The chain joins TRBV7-9 to TRBJ2-5; 9 bases line up with TRBD2. Germline-derived CDR1 and CDR2 are SEHNR and FQNEAQ (reference sequence). The length of the CDR3 is 16 residues. After removal of 4 bases from V and 5 bases from J, the junction contained 11 bases not matched to a gene. CDR3: CASSSLVSGSWETQYF. The CDR3, as DNA: TGTGCCAGCAGCTCCTTGGTTAGCGGGAGTTGGGAGACCCAGTACTTC. Complete variable domain (other parts from reference TRBV7-9 and TRBJ2-5): DTGVSQNPRHKITKRGQNVTFRCDPISEHNRLYWYRQTLGQGPEFLTYFQNEAQLEKSRLLSDRFSAERPKGSFSTLEIQRTEQGDSAMYLCASSSLVSGSWETQYFGPGTRLLVL.

V and J are TRBV7-9 and TRBJ2-2; 8 bases agree with TRBD1. Germline trimming cut 3 bases from V and 1 base from J; bases unmatched to any gene: 4. From germline, CDR1 is SEHNR and CDR2 FQNEAQ (reference sequence). CDR3 length: 16 amino acids. The CDR3 spells CASSLQGALNTGELFF. The CDR3 nucleotides are TGTGCCAGCAGCTTGCAGGGGGCCCTGAACACCGGGGAGCTGTTTTTT.